The entry below gives a single TCR beta chain sequence along with its context. What it binds is unknown. This record comes from a study of T cell repertoires in cytomegalovirus infection. Study summary: In the study, CMV epitopes included recently identified HLA-C-restricted and well-studied HLA-B-restricted ones.

Germline V gene data show CDR1 as SGHVT and CDR2 as SQSDAQ. With V trimmed by 5 bases and J by 5 bases, 7 bases remained unmatched. The CDR3 sequence is 16 residues long. TCRdb used MiXCR to reprocess the reads, holding one entry per CDR3 protein. The data contain some 220,000 distinct CDR3 sequences, less than 50% of them singletons. The V gene is TRBV7-4, the J gene TRBJ1-5, with 12 positions matching TRBD1. The origin of this receptor is a human donor in good health (CMV status not recorded). Some clones in this sample may be carry-over from other donors' samples. The material was CD8+ T cells from cultured PBMCs, obtained from culture after CMV antigen stimulation. The CDR3 loop reads CASSPPGTGGDQPQHF. The CDR3 nucleotides are TGTGCCAGCAGCCCTCCCGGGACAGGGGGCGATCAGCCCCAGCATTTT.